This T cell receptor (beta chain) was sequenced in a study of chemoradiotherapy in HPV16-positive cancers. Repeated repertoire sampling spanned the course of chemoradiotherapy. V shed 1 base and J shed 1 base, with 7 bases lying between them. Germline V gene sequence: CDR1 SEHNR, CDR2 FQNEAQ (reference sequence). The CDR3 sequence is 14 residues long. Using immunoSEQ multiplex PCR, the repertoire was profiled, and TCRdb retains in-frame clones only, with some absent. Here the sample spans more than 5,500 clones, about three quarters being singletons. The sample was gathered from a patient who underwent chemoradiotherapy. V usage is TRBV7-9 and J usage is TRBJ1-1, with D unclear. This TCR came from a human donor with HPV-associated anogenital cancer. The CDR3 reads CASSLGWGNTEAFF. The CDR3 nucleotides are TGTGCCAGCAGCTTAGGGTGGGGGAACACTGAAGCTTTCTTT.